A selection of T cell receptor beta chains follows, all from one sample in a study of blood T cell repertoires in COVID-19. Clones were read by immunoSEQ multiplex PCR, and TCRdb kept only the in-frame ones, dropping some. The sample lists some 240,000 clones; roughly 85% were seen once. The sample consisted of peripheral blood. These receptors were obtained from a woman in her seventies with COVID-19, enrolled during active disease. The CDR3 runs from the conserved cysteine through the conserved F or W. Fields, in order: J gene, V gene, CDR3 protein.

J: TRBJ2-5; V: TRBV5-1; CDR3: CASRLVPGETQYF
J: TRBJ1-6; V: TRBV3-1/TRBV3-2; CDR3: CASSLNQGFVPLHF
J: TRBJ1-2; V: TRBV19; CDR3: CASSGTGVPVSGYTF
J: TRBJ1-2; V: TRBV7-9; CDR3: CASSLTGQLYGYTF
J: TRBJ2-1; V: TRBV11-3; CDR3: CASSSGGLSGRGSNEQFF
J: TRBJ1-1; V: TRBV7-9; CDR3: CASSSTNSNWGNTEAFF
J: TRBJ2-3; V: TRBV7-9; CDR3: CASSVPSVTDTQYF
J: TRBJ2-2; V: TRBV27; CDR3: CASIAGGGTGELFF
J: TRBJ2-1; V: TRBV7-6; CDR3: CASSLSPSFYNEQFF
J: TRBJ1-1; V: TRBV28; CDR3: CASSLVDEAFF